This entry lists 5 T cell receptor beta chains sequenced from one sample in a study of PD-L1 blockade in urothelial cancer. Assay: immunoSEQ multiplex PCR; the TCRdb copy retains only in-frame clones and omits some. The sample consists of fewer than 100,000 clones, around four fifths of them appearing once. The time point was: pretreatment peripheral blood. The input for sequencing was PBMCs, taken around atezolizumab (anti-PD-L1) treatment. These receptors were collected from a man aged 40-49 years with urothelial cancer.

The chain is built from TRBV5-4 and TRBJ2-3, with D perhaps TRBD2 (6 bases). Germline CDR1 and CDR2: SGHNT and YYREEE (reference sequence). Trimming cost V 10 bases and J 1 base, with 16 bases left between them. The CDR3 runs 14 residues. In nucleotides, the CDR3 is TGTGCCGTCCGAGGCGGGACGGGCACAGATACGCAGTATTTT. It codes for CAVRGGTGTDTQYF.

V usage is TRBV9 and J usage is TRBJ2-2; D is undetermined. The CDR3 sequence is 12 residues long. V shed 3 bases and J shed 8 bases, with 8 bases lying between them. The germline V gene has CDR1 SGDLS and CDR2 YYNGEE. The CDR3 DNA is TGTGCCAGCAGCGGACTTTCGGGGGAGCTGTTTTTT. Translating it yields CASSGLSGELFF.

The V call is TRBV7-9, the J call TRBJ1-1; possible D gene TRBD1, 5 bases. Trimming pared 5 bases from V and 2 bases from J, leaving 18 bases between. Germline CDR1 is SEHNR and CDR2 is FQNEAQ (reference sequence). The CDR3 extends over 16 amino acids. CDR3 sequence reads: CASSPNRGKDNTEAFF. In nucleotides, the CDR3 is TGTGCCAGCAGCCCCAACCGGGGGAAAGATAACACTGAAGCTTTCTTT.

The J gene is TRBJ1-3, the V gene TRBV7-8, with 7 positions matching TRBD1. CDR3 length equals 15 residues. Germline CDR1 is SGHVS and CDR2 is FQNEAQ. The J segment lost 0 bases and the V segment lost 4 bases, leaving 3 bases of the junction unmatched. This CDR3 reads CASSSGTASGNTIYF. Written as DNA, the CDR3 is TGTGCCAGCAGCTCGGGGACAGCCTCTGGAAACACCATATATTTT.

The V gene is TRBV4-3, the J gene TRBJ2-3; TRBD2 matches 8 bases. Trimming removed 0 bases from V and 3 bases from J; junction bases left unmatched: 5. The CDR3 spans 16 residues. Germline V gene data show CDR1 as LGHNA and CDR2 as YSLEER. The CDR3 DNA reads TGCGCCAGCAGCCAAGACGGACTAGCAAGGACAGATACGCAGTATTTT. Its translation is CASSQDGLARTDTQYF.